The clone carrying this T cell receptor beta chain was counted at least ten times. Its antigen is not identified. V was trimmed by 4 bases and J by 10 bases, leaving 20 bases between them. This CDR3 spans 15 amino acids. Germline V lookup: CDR1 SGHTA, CDR2 FQGNSA. TCRdb re-analysed the reads in MiXCR, keeping a single row per CDR3 protein. The table shows some 150,000 distinct CDR3 sequences, with 5.5% to 7% occurring only once. The data are from a study of T cell repertoires in cytomegalovirus infection. Study observations and caveats: Accumulated public TCR beta family frequency recognized individuals carrying CMV together with the relevant HLA. What dominated the ex vivo response were HLA-C-restricted CMV-specific TCR beta clonotypes.

Sequenced sample: PBMCs. This TCR was sampled from a human donor in good health (CMV status not recorded). Some clones in this sample may be carry-over from other donors' samples. The rearrangement uses TRBV7-2 and TRBJ2-1; no reliable D call. The CDR3 reads CASSSGRLGLLEQFF. The CDR3, as DNA: TGTGCCAGCAGCTCCGGCCGTCTGGGATTGCTGGAGCAGTTCTTC.